Below are 10 T cell receptor beta chains sequenced from a single sample in a study of blood T cells in healthy people across ages. A second roughly 7 to 11 cycle PCR used barcoded and J-beta primers. MiXCR was run by TCRdb on the 5' RACE reads, yielding one entry per CDR3 protein. This table has approximately 770,000 distinct CDR3 sequences, roughly 64% appearing once. The specimen was blood. Receptors were obtained from a man younger than 45 in good health.

This clonotype was observed a handful of times. The gene calls are TRBV15 and TRBJ2-7; the D gene is possibly TRBD1 (6 bases). Trimming pared 0 bases from V and 3 bases from J, leaving 15 bases between. Germline loops: CDR1 LNHNV, CDR2 YYDKDF (reference sequence). The CDR3 has 16 amino acids. The CDR3 reads CATSRDLGGTGYEQYF. The CDR3, as DNA: TGTGCCACCAGCAGAGATCTAGGGGGAACGGGCTACGAGCAGTACTTC.

The chain joins TRBV7-6 to TRBJ2-7; the D call may be TRBD1 or TRBD2 (5 bases each). This CDR3 has 15 residues. Germline V gives CDR1 SGHVS, CDR2 FNYEAQ. Trimming pared 2 bases from V and 1 base from J, leaving 12 bases between. CDR3 amino acids: CASSLSVGESYEQYF. CDR3 in DNA: TGTGCCAGCAGCTTATCCGTGGGGGAATCCTACGAGCAGTACTTC.

This clonotype was counted once. J is TRBJ2-7 and V is TRBV7-6, with D uncertain. The V and J ends lost 4 bases and 0 bases respectively, with 10 bases between them. The CDR3 totals 14 residues. CDR1 and CDR2 from the germline V gene are SGHVS and FNYEAQ. DNA for the CDR3: TGTGCCAGCAGCTCCCGAAGGAGCTCCTACGAGCAGTACTTC. This codes for CASSSRRSSYEQYF.

The gene calls are TRBV25-1 and TRBJ2-1; maybe TRBD2 (6 bases). This CDR3 contains 14 residues. V was cut by 2 bases and J by 6 bases, with 11 bases left in between. Germline CDR1 reads MGHDK; CDR2 reads SYGVNS. In DNA form, the CDR3 reads TGTGCCAGCAGTGAACCCCTAGCGAGCAATGAGCAGTTCTTC. Protein: CASSEPLASNEQFF.

This clonotype was recorded a few times. This chain connects TRBV6-5 to TRBJ1-2; D may be TRBD1 (5 bases). The germline gives CDR1 MNHEY, CDR2 SVGAGI. Trimming removed 6 bases at V and 3 bases at J, with 20 bases between. The CDR3 is 16 residues long. CDR3 DNA sequence: TGTGCCAGCAGGATAACAGGCGCGGGATATTACTATGGCTACACCTTC. Amino acid sequence: CASRITGAGYYYGYTF.

This clonotype was detected once. This chain connects TRBV15 to TRBJ2-7, with D perhaps TRBD1 or TRBD2 (5 bases each). CDR1 is LNHNV and CDR2 is YYDKDF in the germline V gene (reference sequence). The CDR3 runs to 13 residues. The V gene lost 3 bases and the J gene lost 6 bases, with 12 bases spanning the gap. In nucleotides, the CDR3 is TGTGCCACCAGCAGGGATCCCGGGGCCGAGCAGTACTTC. It specifies CATSRDPGAEQYF.

The rearrangement links TRBV3-1 to TRBJ2-5, with a weak D call TRBD2 (6 bases). V lost 4 bases and J 2 bases, leaving 14 bases between the germline ends. CDR1 and CDR2 (germline): LGHDT, YNNKEL (reference sequence). This CDR3 comprises 15 residues. The CDR3 region has the DNA TGTGCCAGCAGCCCGCCCAGCGGGCGGCAAGAGACCCAGTACTTC. Amino acid sequence: CASSPPSGRQETQYF.

This CDR3 reads CSASLASDYGYTF. Written as DNA, the CDR3 is TGCAGTGCTAGTCTGGCGTCGGACTATGGCTACACCTTC. The chain combines TRBV20-1 with TRBJ1-2; D is uncertain. Trimming removed 3 bases from V and 3 bases from J, with 11 bases in between. The CDR3 is made up of 13 amino acids. In germline, CDR1 is DFQATT, CDR2 SNEGSKA (reference sequence).

V is TRBV7-2 and J is TRBJ1-5; weak D call: TRBD1 (5 bases). The CDR3 is 13 amino acids. The ends were cut back, 7 bases at V and 4 bases at J, with 11 bases in the middle. The germline gives CDR1 SGHTA, CDR2 FQGNSA. CDR3 amino acids: CASNSQGNQPQHF. In nucleotides, the CDR3 is TGTGCCAGCAACTCGCAGGGTAATCAGCCCCAGCATTTT.

The chain couples TRBV21-1 to TRBJ1-2. TRBV21-1 is a pseudogene segment. The CDR3 totals 14 residues. The CDR3 spells CASSKEAFNYGYTF. The CDR3 bases are TGTGCCAGCAGCAAAGAGGCTTTTAACTATGGCTACACCTTC.